This TCR beta chain derives from a study of T cell responses to AZD1222 COVID-19 vaccine. Germline-derived CDR1 and CDR2 are SEHNR and FQNEAQ (reference sequence). The CDR3 contains 15 residues. With 4 bases clipped from V and 1 base from J, the junction kept 4 bases outside the gene matches. Method: immunoSEQ multiplex PCR; TCRdb's copy keeps in-frame clones and lacks some. The table has 110,000 or so clones, around nine tenths seen once. This clone was counted a single time. Its antigen is not known. Second doses at about 4 or about 12 weeks were pooled. Study-wide results and caveats: White British donors predominated, females outnumbered males, and clonal diversity was possibly underestimated. Spike-wide coverage was observed for vaccine-associated CD4 TCRs, with dominant responses at 160-218 and 743-854. The study identified only five to seven AZD1222 recipients as seropositive at baseline.

The sample in question was peripheral blood, obtained 28 days after the second AZD1222 dose. The chain joins TRBV7-9 to TRBJ1-3; 7 positions agree with TRBD1. The receptor comes from an adult who received the AZD1222 COVID-19 vaccine. CDR3 coding DNA: TGTGCCAGCAGCTATGCAGGGGGGTCTGGAAACACCATATATTTT. Protein: CASSYAGGSGNTIYF.